The 10 T cell receptor beta chains in this list originate from one sample, sequenced in a study of PD-1 blockade in mismatch repair-deficient tumors. Using immunoSEQ multiplex PCR, the repertoire was profiled, and TCRdb retains in-frame clones only, with some absent. The data show more than 85,000 clones, over 65% seen once. This material consisted of peripheral blood, taken less than 37 weeks after starting pembrolizumab. The source of these receptors is an adult with mismatch repair-deficient cancer.

This sequence joins TRBV5-8 and TRBJ2-3, with 10 bases identical to TRBD1. CDR1 and CDR2 from the germline V gene are SGHTS and YDEGEE. The ends lost 3 bases at V and 6 bases at J; junction bases unmatched: 10. The CDR3 runs 16 residues. The CDR3 DNA reads TGTGCCAGCAGCTCTGGACAGGGGGACATTTCGGATACGCAGTATTTT. Translating it yields CASSSGQGDISDTQYF. The full variable domain, with the rest looked up from reference TRBV5-8 and TRBJ2-3, is EAGVTQSPTHLIKTRGQQATLRCSPISGHTSVYWYQQALGLGLQFLLWYDEGEERNRGNFPPRFSGRQFPNYSSELNVNALELEDSALYLCASSSGQGDISDTQYFGPGTRLTVL.

This chain's CDR3 is CASSIWGTGELFF. The CDR3 region has the DNA TGTGCCAGTAGTATATGGGGTACCGGGGAGCTGTTTTTT. The chain joins TRBV19 to TRBJ2-2; D gene unclear. Germline values: CDR1 LNHDA, CDR2 SQIVND (reference sequence). CDR3 length: 13 residues. V lost 2 bases and J lost 5, with 6 bases in between.

This clone was seen a single time. The V call is TRBV7-8, the J call TRBJ2-7; 7 bases align to TRBD2. This CDR3 has 16 residues. Germline CDR1 SGHVS, CDR2 FQNEAQ. J lost 4 bases, V lost 2 bases, and 11 bases had no gene match. This chain's CDR3 is CASSLTAGTTGYEQYF. The DNA of the CDR3 is TGTGCCAGCAGCTTAACAGCGGGGACCACCGGGTACGAGCAGTACTTC.

The genes are TRBV27 and TRBJ2-5; 7 bases are a match to TRBD1. Germline values: CDR1 MNHEY, CDR2 SMNVEV (reference sequence). Trimming cost V 6 bases and J 5 bases; bases outside gene matches: 12. The CDR3 is 15 residues long. DNA for the CDR3: TGTGCCAGCAGCCTGATTTCAGGGGGACGGGAGACCCAGTACTTC. Translated: CASSLISGGRETQYF.

This clone was observed a few times. The chain combines TRBV19 with TRBJ2-2; D unclear. Per germline, CDR1 LNHDA and CDR2 SQIVND (reference sequence). Trimming shortened V by 3 bases and J by 4 bases, and 9 bases separated the two germline ends. The CDR3 consists of 14 residues. The CDR3 here is CASSIVWSTGELFF. CDR3 sequence (DNA): TGTGCCAGTAGTATTGTGTGGAGCACCGGGGAGCTGTTTTTT.

This clone was counted a few times. The chain uses TRBV7-3 and TRBJ1-2, with a weak D call TRBD1 (5 bases). The CDR3 has 15 amino acids. Germline CDR1 reads SGHTA; CDR2 reads FQGTGA. Trimming cost V 4 bases and J 1 base, with 13 bases left between them. CDR3 residues: CASSWGSGSNYGYTF. Written as DNA, the CDR3 is TGTGCCAGCAGCTGGGGATCAGGGAGTAACTATGGCTACACCTTC. Full variable domain (outside the CDR3, taken from reference TRBV7-3 and TRBJ1-2): GAGVSQTPSNKVTEKGKYVELRCDPISGHTALYWYRQSLGQGPEFLIYFQGTGAADDSGLPNDRFFAVRPEGSVSTLKIQRTERGDSAVYLCASSWGSGSNYGYTFGSGTRLTVV.

This clone was recorded once. This chain connects TRBV27 to TRBJ1-5, with 11 positions matching TRBD1. The V and J ends lost 3 bases and 4 bases, in that order; junction bases with no gene match: 11. CDR1 and CDR2 from the germline V gene are MNHEY and SMNVEV (reference sequence). The CDR3 has 18 residues. The CDR3 here is CASSFKGQGELGNQPQHF. The CDR3 nucleotides read TGTGCCAGCAGTTTTAAGGGACAGGGGGAGTTGGGAAATCAGCCCCAGCATTTT.

The V and J genes are TRBV11-2 and TRBJ2-7; D possibly corresponds to TRBD1 (6 bases). Germline values: CDR1 SGHAT, CDR2 FQNNGV. V gave up 4 bases and J gave up 7 bases, with 11 bases separating them. This CDR3 contains 12 residues. CDR3 loop: CASSSQGREQYF. The CDR3 DNA reads as TGTGCCAGCAGCTCACAGGGAAGGGAGCAGTACTTC.

The chain recombines TRBV5-6 with TRBJ2-1; 14 bases line up with TRBD2. Trimming removed 4 bases from V and 9 bases from J; junction bases left unmatched: 9. Germline values: CDR1 SGHDT, CDR2 YYEEEE. CDR3 length: 16 amino acids. The CDR3 DNA follows: TGTGCCAGCAGCCGATTACCGGGACTAGCGGGAGTTGAGCAGTTCTTC. It codes for CASSRLPGLAGVEQFF. Supplemented by reference TRBV5-6 and TRBJ2-1, the full variable domain reads DAGVTQSPTHLIKTRGQQVTLRCSPKSGHDTVSWYQQALGQGPQFIFQYYEEEERQRGNFPDRFSGHQFPNYSSELNVNALLLGDSALYLCASSRLPGLAGVEQFFGPGTRLTVL.

The chain has TRBV9 and TRBJ2-5, with a tentative D call TRBD2 (5 bases). The germline V gene has CDR1 SGDLS and CDR2 YYNGEE. The CDR3 is made up of 14 amino acids. The V gene lost 4 bases and the J gene lost 4 bases, with 14 bases spanning the gap. This CDR3 is CASSPGGLGETQYF. The CDR3 bases are TGTGCCAGCAGCCCAGGAGGCTTGGGAGAGACCCAGTACTTC.